The 3 T cell receptor beta chains listed next were all sequenced from one sample in a study of OX40 agonist ivuxolimab in advanced cancers. The method was immunoSEQ multiplex PCR; TCRdb's version includes in-frame clones alone and lacks a portion of them. The sample holds around 50,000 clones, approximately 88% seen once. The sequencing here drew on CD4+ or CD8+ T cells sorted from blood, taken in a trial of the OX40 agonist ivuxolimab. Source of these receptors: an adult with an advanced solid tumor such as melanoma, head and neck, liver or kidney cancer.

This rearrangement joins TRBV2 to TRBJ1-5; no clear D. V lost 1 base to trimming and J lost 2 bases, with 12 bases between them. The CDR3 consists of 16 residues. From germline, CDR1 is SNHLY and CDR2 FYNNEI. The CDR3 spells CASSEGPQLGNQPQHF. The CDR3 nucleotides are TGTGCCAGCAGTGAAGGTCCACAGTTAGGCAATCAGCCCCAGCATTTT.

The rearrangement links TRBV7-8 to TRBJ1-3; no firm D call. Between the trimmed V and J ends, which lost 3 bases and 4 bases, there was a span of 13 bases. The CDR3 runs 15 residues. The germline CDR1 and CDR2 sequences are SGHVS and FQNEAQ. CDR3: CASSFYKGRGNTIYF. CDR3 nucleotide sequence: TGTGCCAGCAGCTTCTACAAGGGCAGAGGAAACACCATATATTTT.

The chain uses TRBV27 and TRBJ2-2; D may be TRBD1 (5 bases). The CDR3 is 13 amino acids. Germline V gene lookup returns CDR1 MNHEY and CDR2 SMNVEV (reference sequence). V lost 6 bases, J lost 5 bases, and 10 bases lay in between. CDR3 residues: CASRMTATGELFF. The CDR3, as DNA: TGTGCCAGCAGGATGACAGCTACCGGGGAGCTGTTTTTT.